This entry features one T cell receptor (beta chain) sequence. Time point given: newly diagnosed, previously untreated cHL patient sample. By magnetic negative selection, CD4+ T cells were purified from thawed PBMCs. The sample belongs to a study of PD-1 blockade in classical Hodgkin lymphoma. Libraries were prepared by immunoSEQ multiplex PCR; TCRdb keeps only in-frame clonotypes and omits some of them. This table has around 23,000 clones, approximately 89% appearing once. Looked up from germline, CDR1 is SGDLS and CDR2 is YYNGEE. This CDR3 spans 13 amino acids. The V end lost 3 bases, the J end lost 2 bases, and 7 bases lay between the germline ends.

The material sequenced was CD4+ T cells from blood. The V and J genes are TRBV9 and TRBJ2-3; D is possibly TRBD1 (6 bases). The receptor comes from a human donor with classical Hodgkin lymphoma. The DNA for the CDR3 is TGTGCCAGCAGCGGGACAGCCACAGATACGCAGTATTTT. It encodes CASSGTATDTQYF.